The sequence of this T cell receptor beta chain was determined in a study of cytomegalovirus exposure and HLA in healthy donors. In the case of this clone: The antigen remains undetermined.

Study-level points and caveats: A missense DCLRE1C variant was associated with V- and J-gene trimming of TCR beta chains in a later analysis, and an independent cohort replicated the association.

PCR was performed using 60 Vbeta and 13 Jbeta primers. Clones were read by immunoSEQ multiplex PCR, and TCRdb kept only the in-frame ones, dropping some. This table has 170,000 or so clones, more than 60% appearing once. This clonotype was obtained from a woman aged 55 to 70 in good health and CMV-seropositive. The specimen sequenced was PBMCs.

CDR3 sequence (DNA): TGTGCCACCAGCAGAGATCCCACAGGCTCTGGAAACACCATATATTTT. It specifies CATSRDPTGSGNTIYF. The chain uses TRBV15 and TRBJ1-3, with D possibly TRBD1 on 5 matching bases. The V end lost 0 bases, the J end lost 0 bases, and 9 bases lay between the germline ends. The CDR3 contains 16 residues. Germline loops: CDR1 LNHNV, CDR2 YYDKDF (reference sequence).